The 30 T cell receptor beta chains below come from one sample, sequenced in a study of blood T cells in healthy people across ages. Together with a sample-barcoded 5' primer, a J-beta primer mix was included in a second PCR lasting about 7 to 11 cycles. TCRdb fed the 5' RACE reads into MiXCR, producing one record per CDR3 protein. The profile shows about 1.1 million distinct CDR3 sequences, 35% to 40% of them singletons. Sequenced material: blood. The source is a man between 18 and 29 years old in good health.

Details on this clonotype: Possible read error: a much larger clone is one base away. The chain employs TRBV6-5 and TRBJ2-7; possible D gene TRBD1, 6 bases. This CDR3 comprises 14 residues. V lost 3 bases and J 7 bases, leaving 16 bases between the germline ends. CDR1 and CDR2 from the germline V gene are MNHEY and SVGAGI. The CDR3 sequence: CASSYGSGVNEQYF. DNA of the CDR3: TGTGCCAGCAGTTATGGGTCAGGGGTGAATGAGCAGTACTTC.

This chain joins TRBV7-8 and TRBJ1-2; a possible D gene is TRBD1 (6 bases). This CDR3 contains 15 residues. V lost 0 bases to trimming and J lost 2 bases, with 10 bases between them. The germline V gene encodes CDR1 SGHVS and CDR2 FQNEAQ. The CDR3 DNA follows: TGTGCCAGCAGCTTAGCGTTTCAGGGGAACTATGGCTACACCTTC. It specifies CASSLAFQGNYGYTF.

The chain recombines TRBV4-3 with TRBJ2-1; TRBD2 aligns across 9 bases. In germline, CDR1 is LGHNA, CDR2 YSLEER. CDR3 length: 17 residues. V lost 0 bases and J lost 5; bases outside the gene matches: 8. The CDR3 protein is CASSQDVTSGRHNEQFF. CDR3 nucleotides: TGCGCCAGCAGCCAAGATGTAACTAGCGGGCGACACAATGAGCAGTTCTTC.

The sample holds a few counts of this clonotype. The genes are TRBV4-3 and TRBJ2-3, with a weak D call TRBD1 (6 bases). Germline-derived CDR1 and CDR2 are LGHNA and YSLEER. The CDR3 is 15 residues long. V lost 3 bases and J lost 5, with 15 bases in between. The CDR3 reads CASSQARRGKDTQYF. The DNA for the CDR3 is TGCGCCAGCAGCCAGGCTCGCAGGGGAAAAGATACGCAGTATTTT.

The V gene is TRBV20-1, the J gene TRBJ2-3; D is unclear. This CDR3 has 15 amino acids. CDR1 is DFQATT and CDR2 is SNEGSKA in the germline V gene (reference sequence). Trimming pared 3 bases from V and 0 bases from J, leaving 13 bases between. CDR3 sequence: CSARYALGSTDTQYF. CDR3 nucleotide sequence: TGCAGTGCTAGGTACGCCCTCGGCAGCACAGATACGCAGTATTTT.

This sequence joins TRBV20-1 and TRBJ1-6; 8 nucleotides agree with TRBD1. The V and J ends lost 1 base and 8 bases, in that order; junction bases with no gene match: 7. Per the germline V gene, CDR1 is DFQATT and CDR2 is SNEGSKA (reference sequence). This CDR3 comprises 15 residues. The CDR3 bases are TGCAGTGCTAGAGGATACGGACAGGGTTATTCACCCCTCCACTTT. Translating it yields CSARGYGQGYSPLHF.

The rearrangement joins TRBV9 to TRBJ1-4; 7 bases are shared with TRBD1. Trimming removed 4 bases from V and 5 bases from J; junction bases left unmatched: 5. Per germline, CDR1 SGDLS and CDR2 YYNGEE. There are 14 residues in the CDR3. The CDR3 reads CASSLDRENEKLFF. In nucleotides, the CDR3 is TGTGCCAGCAGCCTCGACAGGGAAAATGAAAAACTGTTTTTT.

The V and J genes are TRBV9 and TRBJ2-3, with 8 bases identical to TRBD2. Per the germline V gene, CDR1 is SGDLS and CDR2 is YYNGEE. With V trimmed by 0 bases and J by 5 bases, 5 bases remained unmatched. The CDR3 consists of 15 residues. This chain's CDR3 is CASSVAGGAVDTQYF. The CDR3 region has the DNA TGTGCCAGCAGCGTAGCGGGGGGGGCGGTAGATACGCAGTATTTT.

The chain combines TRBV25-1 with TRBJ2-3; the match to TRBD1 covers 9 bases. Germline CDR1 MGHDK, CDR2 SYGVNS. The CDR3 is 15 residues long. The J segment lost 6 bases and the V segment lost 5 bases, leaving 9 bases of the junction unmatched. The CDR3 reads CASSPGTGSGDTQYF. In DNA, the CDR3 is TGTGCCAGCAGTCCCGGGACAGGGTCTGGGGATACGCAGTATTTT.

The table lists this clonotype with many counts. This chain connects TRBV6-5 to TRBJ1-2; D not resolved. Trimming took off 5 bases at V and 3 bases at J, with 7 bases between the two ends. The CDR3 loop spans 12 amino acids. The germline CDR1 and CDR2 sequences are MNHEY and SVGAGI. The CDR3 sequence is CASSQMDYGYTF. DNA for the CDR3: TGTGCCAGCAGTCAAATGGACTATGGCTACACCTTC.

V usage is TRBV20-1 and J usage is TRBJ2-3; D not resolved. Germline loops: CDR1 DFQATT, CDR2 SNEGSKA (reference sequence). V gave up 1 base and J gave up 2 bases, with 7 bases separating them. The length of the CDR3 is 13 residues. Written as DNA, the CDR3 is TGCAGTGCTAGAGTAGACGTCACAGATACGCAGTATTTT. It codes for CSARVDVTDTQYF.

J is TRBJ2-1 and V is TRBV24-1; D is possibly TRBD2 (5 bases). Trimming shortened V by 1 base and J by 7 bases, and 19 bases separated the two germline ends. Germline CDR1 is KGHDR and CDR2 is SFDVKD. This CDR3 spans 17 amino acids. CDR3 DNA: TGTGCCACCAGTGATTTTCTGGTCTCCGGGATGGGGAATGAGCAGTTCTTC. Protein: CATSDFLVSGMGNEQFF.

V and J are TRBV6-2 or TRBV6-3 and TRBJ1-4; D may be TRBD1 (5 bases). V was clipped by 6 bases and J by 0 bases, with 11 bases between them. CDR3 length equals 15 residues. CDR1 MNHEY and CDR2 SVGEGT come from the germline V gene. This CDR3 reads CASRGTAATNEKLFF. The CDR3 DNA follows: TGTGCCAGCAGGGGGACGGCGGCAACTAATGAAAAACTGTTTTTT.

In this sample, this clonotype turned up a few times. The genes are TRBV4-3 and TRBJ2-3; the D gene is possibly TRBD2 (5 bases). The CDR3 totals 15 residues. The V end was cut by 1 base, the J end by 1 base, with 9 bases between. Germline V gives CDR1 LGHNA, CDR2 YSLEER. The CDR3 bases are TGCGCCAGCAGCCAAGGCGTGGGAGGCACAGATACGCAGTATTTT. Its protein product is CASSQGVGGTDTQYF.

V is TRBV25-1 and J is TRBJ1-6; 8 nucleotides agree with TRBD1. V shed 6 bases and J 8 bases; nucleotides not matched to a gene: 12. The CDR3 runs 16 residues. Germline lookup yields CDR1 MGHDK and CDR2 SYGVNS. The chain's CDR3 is CASSPPRQGFYSPLHF. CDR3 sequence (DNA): TGTGCCAGCAGCCCACCGAGACAGGGGTTTTATTCACCCCTCCACTTT.

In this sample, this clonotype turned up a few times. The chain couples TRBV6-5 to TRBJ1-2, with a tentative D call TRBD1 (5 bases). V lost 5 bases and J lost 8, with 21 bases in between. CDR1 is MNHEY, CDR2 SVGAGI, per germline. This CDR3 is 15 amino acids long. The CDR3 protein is CASSQGFELSIGYTF. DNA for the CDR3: TGTGCCAGCAGTCAGGGCTTTGAGTTGTCGATCGGCTACACCTTC.

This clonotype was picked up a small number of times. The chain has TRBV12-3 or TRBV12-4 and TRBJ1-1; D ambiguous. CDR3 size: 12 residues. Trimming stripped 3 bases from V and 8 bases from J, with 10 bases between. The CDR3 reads CASSFPDAEAFF. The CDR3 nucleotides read TGTGCCAGCAGTTTCCCGGACGCAGAAGCTTTCTTT.

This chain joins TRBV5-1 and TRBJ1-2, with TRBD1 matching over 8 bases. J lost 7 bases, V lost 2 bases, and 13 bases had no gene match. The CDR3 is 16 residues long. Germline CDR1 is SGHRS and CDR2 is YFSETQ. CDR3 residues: CASSFIPRGLYRGYTF. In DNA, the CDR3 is TGCGCCAGCAGCTTCATCCCCAGGGGGCTATATCGTGGCTACACCTTC. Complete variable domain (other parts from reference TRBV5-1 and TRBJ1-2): KAGVTQTPRYLIKTRGQQVTLSCSPISGHRSVSWYQQTPGQGLQFLFEYFSETQRNKGNFPGRFSGRQFSNSRSEMNVSTLELGDSALYLCASSFIPRGLYRGYTFGSGTRLTVV.

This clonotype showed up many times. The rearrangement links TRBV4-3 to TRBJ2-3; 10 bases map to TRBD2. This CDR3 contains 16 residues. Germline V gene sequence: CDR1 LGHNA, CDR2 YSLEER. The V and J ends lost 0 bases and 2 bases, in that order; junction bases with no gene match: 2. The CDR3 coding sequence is TGCGCCAGCAGCCAAGACCTAGCGGGGGTCACAGATACGCAGTATTTT. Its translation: CASSQDLAGVTDTQYF.

DNA for the CDR3: TGTGCCAGCTGGAGGGGGAAGGATGAAAAACTGTTTTTT. This sequence encodes CASWRGKDEKLFF. V usage is TRBV2 and J usage is TRBJ1-4, with a tentative D call TRBD1 (6 bases). Looked up from germline, CDR1 is SNHLY and CDR2 is FYNNEI. V gave up 8 bases and J gave up 6 bases, with 13 bases separating them. The CDR3 has 13 amino acids.

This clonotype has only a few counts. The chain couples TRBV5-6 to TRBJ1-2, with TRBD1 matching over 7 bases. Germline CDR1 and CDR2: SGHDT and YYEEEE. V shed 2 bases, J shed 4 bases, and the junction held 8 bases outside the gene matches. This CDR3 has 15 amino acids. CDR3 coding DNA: TGTGCCAGCAGCTTACCGACAGGGTCGGGCTATGGCTACACCTTC. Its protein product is CASSLPTGSGYGYTF.

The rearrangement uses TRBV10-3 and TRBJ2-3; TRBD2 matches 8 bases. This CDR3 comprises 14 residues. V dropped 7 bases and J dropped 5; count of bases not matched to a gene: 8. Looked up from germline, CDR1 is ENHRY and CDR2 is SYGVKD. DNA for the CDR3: TGTGCCATCATGAATAGCGGGGCTGTAGATACGCAGTATTTT. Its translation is CAIMNSGAVDTQYF.

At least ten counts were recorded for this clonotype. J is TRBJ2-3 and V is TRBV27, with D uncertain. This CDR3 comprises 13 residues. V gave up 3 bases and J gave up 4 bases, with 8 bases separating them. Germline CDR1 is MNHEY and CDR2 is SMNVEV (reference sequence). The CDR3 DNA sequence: TGTGCCAGCAGTTTTTGGCAGTCAGATACGCAGTATTTT. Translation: CASSFWQSDTQYF.

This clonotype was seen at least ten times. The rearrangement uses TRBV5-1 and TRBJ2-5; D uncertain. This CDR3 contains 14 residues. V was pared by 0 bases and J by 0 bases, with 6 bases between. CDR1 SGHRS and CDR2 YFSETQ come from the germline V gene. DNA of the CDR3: TGCGCCAGCAGCTTGGCGGTCAACCAAGAGACCCAGTACTTC. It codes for CASSLAVNQETQYF.

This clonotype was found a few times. The CDR3 region has the DNA TGTGCCAGCAGCGAAGGGTGGAGGAATTCACCCCTCCACTTT. Translation: CASSEGWRNSPLHF. V usage is TRBV7-2 and J usage is TRBJ1-6; no clear D gene. V gave up 5 bases and J gave up 7 bases, with 12 bases separating them. The CDR3 spans 14 residues. The germline gives CDR1 SGHTA, CDR2 FQGNSA. The full variable domain, with the rest looked up from reference TRBV7-2 and TRBJ1-6, is GAGVSQSPSNKVTEKGKDVELRCDPISGHTALYWYRQSLGQGLEFLIYFQGNSAPDKSGLPSDRFSAERTGGSVSTLTIQRTQQEDSAVYLCASSEGWRNSPLHFGNGTRLTVT.

The CDR3 sequence is CASSQTHEQYF. CDR3 DNA: TGTGCCAGCAGCCAGACCCATGAGCAGTACTTC. This rearrangement joins TRBV14 to TRBJ2-7; D is unresolved. V gave up 3 bases and J gave up 7 bases, with 7 bases separating them. This CDR3 has 11 amino acids. Per the germline V gene, CDR1 is SGHDN and CDR2 is FVKESK.

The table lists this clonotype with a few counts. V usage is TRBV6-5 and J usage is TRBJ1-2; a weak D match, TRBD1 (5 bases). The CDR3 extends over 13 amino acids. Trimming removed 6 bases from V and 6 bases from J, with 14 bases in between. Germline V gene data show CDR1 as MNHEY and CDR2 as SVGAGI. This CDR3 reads CASRLIQGNGYTF. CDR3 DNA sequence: TGTGCCAGCAGATTAATCCAGGGCAATGGCTACACCTTC.

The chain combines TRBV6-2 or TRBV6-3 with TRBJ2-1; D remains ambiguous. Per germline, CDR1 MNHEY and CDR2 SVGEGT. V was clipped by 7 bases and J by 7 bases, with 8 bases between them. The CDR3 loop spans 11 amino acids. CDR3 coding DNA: TGTGCCAGCACCTACGGGAATGAGCAGTTCTTC. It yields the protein CASTYGNEQFF.

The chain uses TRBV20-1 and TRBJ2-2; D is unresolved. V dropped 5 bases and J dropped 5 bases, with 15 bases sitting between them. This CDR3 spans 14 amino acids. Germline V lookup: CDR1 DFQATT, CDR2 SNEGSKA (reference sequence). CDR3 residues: CSAPRPDNTGELFF. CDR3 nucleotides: TGCAGTGCTCCCCGACCAGACAATACCGGGGAGCTGTTTTTT.

Here the CDR3 reads CASSEGLAGGPYNEQFF. CDR3 DNA sequence: TGTGCCAGCAGCGAGGGACTAGCGGGGGGGCCGTACAATGAGCAGTTCTTC. This chain joins TRBV9 and TRBJ2-1; TRBD2 matches 16 bases. The CDR3 has 17 amino acids. Germline-derived CDR1 and CDR2 are SGDLS and YYNGEE. The junction had 4 bases not matched to a gene; V was cut back by 3 bases and J by 4 bases.